This T cell receptor (beta chain) was captured in a study of blood T cells in healthy people across ages. A second PCR of roughly 7 to 11 cycles used a sample-barcoded 5' primer and a J-beta primer mix. TCRdb itself ran the 5' RACE reads through MiXCR, one entry per CDR3 protein. The sample has 1.5 million to 2 million distinct CDR3 sequences; roughly 50% are singletons. Each sample used at least 6 million PBMCs. The germline CDR1 and CDR2 sequences are ENHRY and SYGVKD. The CDR3 covers 17 residues. Trimming took 3 bases from V and 0 from J; bases not matched to a gene: 9. This clonotype originated in a woman in her forties in good health. Sequenced sample: blood. This chain uses TRBV10-3 with TRBJ2-5, with 8 bases aligning to TRBD1. The CDR3 region has the DNA TGTGCCATCAGTGATTTTAGACAGGGGCCATACCAAGAGACCCAGTACTTC. This gives the protein CAISDFRQGPYQETQYF.